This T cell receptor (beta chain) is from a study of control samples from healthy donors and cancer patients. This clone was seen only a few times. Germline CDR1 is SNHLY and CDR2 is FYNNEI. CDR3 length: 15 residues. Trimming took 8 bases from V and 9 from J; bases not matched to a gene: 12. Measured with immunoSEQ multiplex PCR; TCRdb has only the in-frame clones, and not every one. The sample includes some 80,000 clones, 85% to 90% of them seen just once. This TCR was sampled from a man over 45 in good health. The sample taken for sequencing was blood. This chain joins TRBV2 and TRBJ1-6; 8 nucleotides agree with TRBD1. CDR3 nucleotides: TGTGCCAGCGTCAACAGGGGGTTAAGTGGTTCACCCCTCCACTTT. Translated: CASVNRGLSGSPLHF.